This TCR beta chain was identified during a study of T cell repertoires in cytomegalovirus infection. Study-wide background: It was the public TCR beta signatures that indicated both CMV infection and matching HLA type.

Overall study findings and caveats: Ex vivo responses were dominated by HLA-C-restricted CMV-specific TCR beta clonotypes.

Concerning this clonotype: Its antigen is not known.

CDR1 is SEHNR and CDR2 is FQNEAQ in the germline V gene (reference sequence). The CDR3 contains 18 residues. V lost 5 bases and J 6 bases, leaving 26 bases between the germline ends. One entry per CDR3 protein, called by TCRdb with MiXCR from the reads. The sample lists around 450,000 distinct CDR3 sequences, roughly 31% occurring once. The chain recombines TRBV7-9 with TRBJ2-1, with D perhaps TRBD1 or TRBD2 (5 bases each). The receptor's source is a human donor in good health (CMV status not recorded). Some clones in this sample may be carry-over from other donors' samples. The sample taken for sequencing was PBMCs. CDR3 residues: CASSQNAGAKGLPNEQFF. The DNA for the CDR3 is TGTGCCAGCAGCCAAAACGCCGGGGCCAAGGGCTTACCCAATGAGCAGTTCTTC.